This TCR beta chain was sequenced in a study of cytomegalovirus exposure and HLA in healthy donors. As for the study in general: The platform used for the 120 validation repertoires matched that of the 650 to 750 first-cohort repertoires, a later analysis reported.

Using immunoSEQ multiplex PCR, the repertoire was profiled, and TCRdb retains in-frame clones only, with some absent. The sample includes some 240,000 clones, around four fifths of them seen just once. Between the trimmed V and J ends, which lost 6 bases and 3 bases, there was a span of 20 bases. There are 16 residues in the CDR3. Germline CDR1 reads MDHEN; CDR2 reads SYDVKM. Study conclusions and caveats: Clusters of TCRs from the first cohort tended to co-occur in the roughly 120 validation repertoires (as a later analysis found).

This clone was recorded only once. The antigen is unknown. The chain has TRBV28 and TRBJ1-2, with a possible D match to TRBD1 (5 bases). The origin of this receptor is a woman between 18 and 29 years old in good health and CMV-seronegative. The sequencing input was PBMCs. The CDR3 region is CASSSLGAGGDYGYTF. The CDR3 DNA sequence: TGTGCCAGCAGCTCTCTCGGGGCTGGAGGGGACTATGGCTACACCTTC.